This TCR beta chain was captured by sequencing in a study of monozygotic twins with inflammatory bowel disease. Study-wide results and limits: The analysis did not separate different T cell subtypes. A single strong clonotype or signal linked to IBD was not supported.

Per germline, CDR1 SEHNR and CDR2 FQNEAQ (reference sequence). The CDR3 has 12 residues. Template-switch reactions added UMIs with a 6-nucleotide sample barcode. TCRdb reprocessed the 5' RACE reads; each CDR3 protein has one entry and no DNA is given. This sample's table reports about 210,000 distinct CDR3 sequences. Note on this clonotype: Its antigen remains unidentified.

This rearrangement joins TRBV7-9 to TRBJ2-5. The TCR was taken from a human donor with ulcerative colitis or Crohn's disease, or a healthy co-twin of an affected twin (not recorded which). Specimen: blood. The CDR3 spells CASSLLGETQYF.